This paragraph reports one T cell receptor beta chain. As yet, its antigen is unknown. The sample belongs to a study of cytomegalovirus exposure and HLA in healthy donors. Overall study findings and caveats: Cytomegalovirus status was reportedly diagnosed by the classifier with high sensitivity and specificity. In vitro experiments confirmed that a few CMV-associated chains were specific for CMV antigens.

The study ran its PCR with 60 Vbeta and 13 Jbeta primers. As handled by the study authors: About 12 million shared chains were among the approximately 76 million unique TCR beta chains that a later analysis counted. Sequencing used immunoSEQ multiplex PCR; TCRdb keeps in-frame clones, though not all of them. Clone size and V and J calls were adopted from that table, with D and trimming inferred from the DNA. The data show some 120,000 clones, approximately 85% seen once. V lost 2 bases and J lost 4; bases outside the gene matches: 5. Germline V gene lookup returns CDR1 SGHRS and CDR2 YFSETQ. CDR3 length: 14 amino acids.

The TCR was taken from a woman in her thirties in good health and CMV-seropositive. The J gene is TRBJ2-5, the V gene TRBV5-1, with 7 nucleotides matching TRBD2. The specimen sequenced was PBMCs. For the CDR3, the DNA is TGCGCCAGCAGCTTTATAAGGGAGGGAGAGACCCAGTACTTC. It specifies CASSFIREGETQYF. Full variable domain (rest looked up from reference TRBV5-1 and TRBJ2-5): KAGVTQTPRYLIKTRGQQVTLSCSPISGHRSVSWYQQTPGQGLQFLFEYFSETQRNKGNFPGRFSGRQFSNSRSEMNVSTLELGDSALYLCASSFIREGETQYFGPGTRLLVL.